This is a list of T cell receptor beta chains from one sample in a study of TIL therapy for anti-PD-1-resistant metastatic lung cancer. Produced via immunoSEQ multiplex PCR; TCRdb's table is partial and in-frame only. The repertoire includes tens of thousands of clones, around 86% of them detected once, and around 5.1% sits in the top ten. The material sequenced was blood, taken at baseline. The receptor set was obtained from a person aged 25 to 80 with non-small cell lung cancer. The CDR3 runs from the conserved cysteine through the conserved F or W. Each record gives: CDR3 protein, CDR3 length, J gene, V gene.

CAWSVQGPGTGELFF 15 TRBJ2-2 TRBV30
CASSPRDSKQYF 12 TRBJ2-7 TRBV11-2
CAISESGNSPLHF 13 TRBJ1-6 TRBV10-3
CASSQGQTYSYEQYF 15 TRBJ2-7 TRBV14
CASGPSRGIQYF 12 TRBJ2-4 TRBV12-3/TRBV12-4
CASRANRGRSSTEAFF 16 TRBJ1-1 TRBV25-1
CATSDLAWRGGYTF 14 TRBJ1-2 TRBV24-1
CASIPSWGNQPQHF 14 TRBJ1-5 TRBV28
CASSEQYSGANVLTF 15 TRBJ2-6 TRBV6-1
CASSPTTSGGWDEQFF 16 TRBJ2-1 TRBV18
CASSGQGVSNQPQHF 15 TRBJ1-5 TRBV11-2
CASSPFGTGGHNEQFF 16 TRBJ2-1 TRBV2
CASSRLAHYEQYF 13 TRBJ2-7 TRBV19
CASSLRRSSNEKLFF 15 TRBJ1-4 TRBV19
CASSVTGQSYNEQFF 15 TRBJ2-1 TRBV9
CASSILGSGQPQHF 14 TRBJ1-5 TRBV19
CSVEMGDEQFF 11 TRBJ2-1 TRBV29-1
CASTSAGNTEAFF 13 TRBJ1-1 TRBV18
CASSSTGRETQYF 13 TRBJ2-5 TRBV7-2
CASSTDRDDQPQHF 14 TRBJ1-5 TRBV19
CASSLTDRGRFFETQYF 17 TRBJ2-5 TRBV28
CASSLPGVGEQYF 13 TRBJ2-7 TRBV28
CASSFLGLAANTGELFF 17 TRBJ2-2 TRBV7-2
CASSSLTASGQSSGNTIYF 19 TRBJ1-3 TRBV28
CASREEWDTEAFF 13 TRBJ1-1 TRBV6-5
CASSSGVIQYF 11 TRBJ2-4 TRBV5-6
CSVGERESVEQFF 13 TRBJ2-1 TRBV29-1
CAWSLRSRTAENNQPQHF 18 TRBJ1-5 TRBV30
CASSLMGVGNEQFF 14 TRBJ2-1 TRBV5-1
CASKGGFVSSYNEQFF 16 TRBJ2-1 TRBV28
CASSVRGGEYNEQFF 15 TRBJ2-1 TRBV9
CASSLVGDYEQYF 13 TRBJ2-7 TRBV12-3/TRBV12-4
CASSTHLRTSGAYEQYF 17 TRBJ2-7 TRBV7-2
CASSSPIYNEQFF 13 TRBJ2-1 TRBV7-2
CASSLTGGVGEKLFF 15 TRBJ1-4 TRBV28
CASSYSRGGLYEQYF 15 TRBJ2-7 TRBV6-5
CASSGLERSYNEQFF 15 TRBJ2-1 TRBV28
CASSTGQGDEQYF 13 TRBJ2-7 TRBV2
CASSLRWATNEKLFF 15 TRBJ1-4 TRBV27
CAISESLGRIQYF 13 TRBJ2-4 TRBV10-3
CASSLEAQGAYEQYF 15 TRBJ2-7 TRBV6-2/TRBV6-3
CASSLTDRGYSYNSPLHF 18 TRBJ1-6 TRBV7-8